This T cell receptor beta chain was found in a study of blood T cell repertoires in COVID-19. Under the authors' procedure: Reference gene primer amplification gave estimated nucleated cell counts. Repertoires were generated with immunoSEQ multiplex PCR, while TCRdb's copy carries only in-frame clones and drops some. The D gene and trimming were derived from the DNA, and the V and J assignments and clone size from that table. Here the sample spans under 200,000 clones, more than 85% being singletons. Adults between roughly 18 and 95 years of age took part from more than 20 US areas. In assigning cohorts, the study relied on participant-reported clinical history. This CDR3 has 17 residues. Unmatched junction bases numbered 10, after V lost 3 bases and J lost 6 bases. Germline V CDR1 and CDR2: SGHVS, FQNEAQ.

The chain joins TRBV7-8 to TRBJ2-3; 12 positions agree with TRBD2. The clonotype originates from a woman in her thirties or forties in a cohort exposed to, infected with or recovered from COVID-19 (not recorded which). Sequencing input: PBMCs or T cells enriched from blood (not recorded which). The chain's CDR3 is CASSFSLGLAGSDTQYF. The CDR3 DNA follows: TGTGCCAGCAGCTTCAGTCTAGGACTAGCGGGAAGCGATACGCAGTATTTT.